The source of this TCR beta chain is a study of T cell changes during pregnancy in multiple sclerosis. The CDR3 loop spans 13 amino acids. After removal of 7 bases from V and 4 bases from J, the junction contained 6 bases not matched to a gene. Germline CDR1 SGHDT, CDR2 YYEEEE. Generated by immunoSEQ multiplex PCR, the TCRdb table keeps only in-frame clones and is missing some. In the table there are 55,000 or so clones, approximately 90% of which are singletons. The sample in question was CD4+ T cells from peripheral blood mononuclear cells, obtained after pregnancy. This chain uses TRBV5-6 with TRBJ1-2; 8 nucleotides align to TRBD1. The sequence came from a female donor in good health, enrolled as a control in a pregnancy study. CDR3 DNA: TGTGCCAGCCATCCCCAGGGGGCCTATGGCTACACCTTC. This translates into CASHPQGAYGYTF.